The 31 T cell receptor beta chains presented below share a single source sample, sequenced in a study of shared clonotypes between healthy human individuals. Measured with immunoSEQ multiplex PCR; TCRdb has only the in-frame clones, and not every one. The repertoire holds 2 million to 2.5 million clones, with approximately 96% as singletons. Sequencing was done on a sample of naive CD4+ T cells sorted from blood. The sample's subset: CD45RA+ positively selected. The receptors originated from a man in his late teens or twenties in good health.

This clone was seen once. This chain links TRBV7-9 with TRBJ2-3; D remains unclear. This CDR3 region has 15 residues. V was cut by 1 base and J by 2 bases, with 10 bases left in between. From germline, CDR1 is SEHNR and CDR2 FQNEAQ (reference sequence). The CDR3, as DNA: TGTGCCAGCAGCTTAGGGAGCTCGGCCACAGATACGCAGTATTTT. This sequence encodes CASSLGSSATDTQYF.

This chain uses TRBV9 with TRBJ1-6; 7 bases align to TRBD1. In germline, CDR1 is SGDLS, CDR2 YYNGEE. Trimming at V came to 0 bases and at J to 8 bases, leaving 5 bases not matched to a gene. There are 15 residues in the CDR3. CDR3 coding DNA: TGTGCCAGCAGCGTAGAGGAGGGGGCATATTCACCCCTCCACTTT. Translating it yields CASSVEEGAYSPLHF.

This chain joins TRBV10-3 and TRBJ1-1; D ambiguous. The CDR3 is made up of 13 amino acids. CDR1 ENHRY and CDR2 SYGVKD come from the germline V gene. Trimming pared 11 bases from V and 1 base from J, leaving 14 bases between. The CDR3 reads CASTSEPNTEAFF. CDR3 DNA: TGTGCCTCCACTTCCGAGCCGAACACTGAAGCTTTCTTT.

This clone was observed a handful of times. The J gene is TRBJ2-1, the V gene TRBV6-5, with D possibly called TRBD1 or TRBD2 (5 bases each). The V and J ends lost 0 bases and 3 bases respectively, with 12 bases between them. CDR1 is MNHEY and CDR2 is SVGAGI in the germline V gene. The length of the CDR3 is 16 residues. CDR3 DNA: TGTGCCAGCAGTTACTCGACCGGGGCTTACTACAATGAGCAGTTCTTC. Amino acids: CASSYSTGAYYNEQFF.

The chain couples TRBV5-4 to TRBJ2-7; D unresolved. The CDR3 contains 12 residues. Looked up from germline, CDR1 is SGHNT and CDR2 is YYREEE (reference sequence). Between the trimmed V and J ends, which lost 2 bases and 0 bases, there was a span of 3 bases. This CDR3 is CASSFNSYEQYF. CDR3 bases: TGTGCCAGCAGCTTCAACTCCTACGAGCAGTACTTC. The full variable domain, completed using reference TRBV5-4 and TRBJ2-7, is ETGVTQSPTHLIKTRGQQVTLRCSSQSGHNTVSWYQQALGQGPQFIFQYYREEENGRGNFPPRFSGLQFPNYSSELNVNALELDDSALYLCASSFNSYEQYFGPGTRLTVT.

CDR3 DNA: TGCGCCAGCAGCTTGACAGCGTATGGCTACACCTTC. This codes for CASSLTAYGYTF. The chain employs TRBV5-1 and TRBJ1-2, with D unresolved. The germline CDR1 and CDR2 sequences are SGHRS and YFSETQ. The CDR3 extends over 12 amino acids. V was cut by 1 base and J by 5 bases, with 6 bases left in between.

The chain carries TRBV5-4 and TRBJ2-1; D is uncertain. The CDR3 totals 13 residues. The V end lost 2 bases, the J end lost 8 bases, and 11 bases lay between the germline ends. Germline CDR1 reads SGHNT; CDR2 reads YYREEE (reference sequence). CDR3 residues: CASSFPQTHEQFF. For the CDR3, the DNA is TGTGCCAGCAGCTTCCCGCAGACCCATGAGCAGTTCTTC.

This rearrangement joins TRBV5-4 to TRBJ2-5; D may be TRBD2 (7 bases). CDR1 and CDR2 from the germline V gene are SGHNT and YYREEE (reference sequence). Trimming shortened V by 6 bases and J by 5 bases, and 23 bases separated the two germline ends. The CDR3 totals 16 residues. The CDR3 protein is CASTGGGDITGETQYF. The CDR3 DNA reads as TGTGCCAGCACCGGAGGGGGGGACATCACTGGGGAGACCCAGTACTTC.

The CDR3 DNA reads as TGCGCCAGCAGCAGGACAGGGGCTACCAAAAACATTCAGTACTTC. It is translated as CASSRTGATKNIQYF. This sequence joins TRBV10-2 and TRBJ2-4; 9 bases match TRBD1. Germline V gives CDR1 WSHSY, CDR2 SAAADI. The trim removed 6 bases at V and 2 bases at J, leaving 5 bases unmatched. The length of the CDR3 is 15 residues.

The chain employs TRBV18 and TRBJ2-7; D perhaps matches TRBD1 (7 bases). V dropped 8 bases and J dropped 4 bases, with 21 bases sitting between them. CDR1 and CDR2 (germline): KGHSH, LQKENI. The CDR3 length is 15 residues. CDR3 loop: CASTTTGQGGYEQYF. The CDR3 nucleotides read TGTGCCAGCACAACTACAGGGCAGGGGGGATACGAGCAGTACTTC.

This clone occurred once. The same CDR3 arises from other DNA sequences in this sample as well. V is TRBV6-5 and J is TRBJ1-5, with D maybe TRBD1 (5 bases). Trimming cost V 2 bases and J 2 bases, with 10 bases left between them. The CDR3 spans 15 residues. Germline lookup yields CDR1 MNHEY and CDR2 SVGAGI. This CDR3 is CASSYARGGNQPQHF. CDR3 DNA: TGTGCCAGCAGTTACGCAAGGGGAGGCAATCAGCCCCAGCATTTT.

This clone has just one count. The rearrangement links TRBV6-1 to TRBJ1-3; TRBD1 matches at 7 bases. Trimming at V came to 5 bases and at J to 2 bases, leaving 3 bases not matched to a gene. Germline V gene lookup returns CDR1 MNHNS and CDR2 SASEGT. CDR3 length equals 14 residues. For the CDR3, the DNA is TGTGCCAGCAGTCCGACAGGGCCTGGAAACACCATATATTTT. Residues: CASSPTGPGNTIYF.

This chain connects TRBV7-6 to TRBJ1-2; 7 bases are shared with TRBD1. V shed 5 bases and J 5 bases; nucleotides not matched to a gene: 8. The CDR3 length is 14 residues. Germline V lookup: CDR1 SGHVS, CDR2 FNYEAQ. In nucleotides, the CDR3 is TGTGCCAGCAGCCCCGGGACAGACCCTTATGGCTACACCTTC. This codes for CASSPGTDPYGYTF.

The V and J genes are TRBV6-6 and TRBJ1-2; TRBD1 aligns across 10 bases. The CDR3 spans 15 residues. Germline loops: CDR1 MNHNY, CDR2 SVGAGI (reference sequence). The V and J ends lost 4 bases and 3 bases, in that order; junction bases with no gene match: 5. The DNA for the CDR3 is TGTGCCAGCAGTTCCCGGACAGGGGGATACTATGGCTACACCTTC. Protein product: CASSSRTGGYYGYTF.

The chain combines TRBV5-4 with TRBJ2-2; no reliable D call. The CDR3 totals 14 residues. Germline CDR1 reads SGHNT; CDR2 reads YYREEE (reference sequence). Trimming stripped 4 bases from V and 4 bases from J, with 11 bases between. In nucleotides, the CDR3 is TGTGCCAGCAGCCCGAGGCGCGTCACCGGGGAGCTGTTTTTT. Translated: CASSPRRVTGELFF.

The V call is TRBV7-9, the J call TRBJ1-6; no firm D call. Deletions cut 5 bases from V and 8 bases from J, with 16 bases between. CDR1 is SEHNR and CDR2 is FQNEAQ in the germline V gene (reference sequence). There are 15 residues in the CDR3. The CDR3 protein is CASSPLGVGDSPLHF. CDR3 nucleotides: TGTGCCAGCAGCCCACTCGGGGTTGGCGATTCACCCCTCCACTTT.

The genes are TRBV2 and TRBJ1-2; 9 bases match TRBD1. This CDR3 is built from 15 residues. Germline CDR1 is SNHLY and CDR2 is FYNNEI. After removal of 6 bases from V and 2 bases from J, the junction contained 7 bases not matched to a gene. The chain's CDR3 is CASRPGTGPNYGYTF. The DNA for the CDR3 is TGTGCCAGCAGACCCGGGACAGGGCCGAACTATGGCTACACCTTC. The full variable domain, rest sourced from reference TRBV2 and TRBJ1-2, is EPEVTQTPSHQVTQMGQEVILRCVPISNHLYFYWYRQILGQKVEFLVSFYNNEISEKSEIFDDQFSVERPDGSNFTLKIRSTKLEDSAMYFCASRPGTGPNYGYTFGSGTRLTVV.

J is TRBJ1-1 and V is TRBV10-3; no clear D. The germline gives CDR1 ENHRY, CDR2 SYGVKD. This CDR3 has 11 amino acids. The V end lost 10 bases, the J end lost 0 bases, and 6 bases lay between the germline ends. CDR3 nucleotide sequence: TGTGCCACCAGCATGAACACTGAAGCTTTCTTT. This encodes CATSMNTEAFF.

V usage is TRBV29-1 and J usage is TRBJ2-7, with TRBD1 matching over 10 bases. This CDR3 region has 13 residues. Trimming cost V 6 bases and J 3 bases; bases outside gene matches: 5. Germline assignment: CDR1 SQVTM and CDR2 ANQGSEA. The DNA of the CDR3 is TGCAGCGTGGGGCGGACAGGGGGCTACGAGCAGTACTTC. Its protein product is CSVGRTGGYEQYF.

The rearrangement links TRBV7-2 to TRBJ1-2; D is possibly TRBD1 (5 bases). V lost 2 bases and J 4 bases, leaving 17 bases between the germline ends. Germline V gene lookup returns CDR1 SGHTA and CDR2 FQGNSA. The CDR3 has 16 amino acids. Here the CDR3 DNA reads TGTGCCAGCAGCTTATCGGGACGGCTCGAATTCTATGGCTACACCTTC. This translates into CASSLSGRLEFYGYTF.

This clone was detected only once. The chain carries TRBV2 and TRBJ1-2; 10 positions match TRBD1. In germline, CDR1 is SNHLY, CDR2 FYNNEI. The ends lost 6 bases at V and 8 bases at J; junction bases unmatched: 9. The CDR3 is 14 amino acids. Written as DNA, the CDR3 is TGTGCCAGCAGCGGGACAGGGGTTTCGGGAGGCTACACCTTC. It specifies CASSGTGVSGGYTF.

The V call is TRBV10-2, the J call TRBJ2-6; D gene unclear. This CDR3 comprises 15 residues. Trimming pared 8 bases from V and 0 bases from J, leaving 11 bases between. From germline, CDR1 is WSHSY and CDR2 SAAADI. CDR3 sequence reads: CASGSGLSGANVLTF. As DNA, the CDR3 is TGCGCCAGCGGATCAGGCCTCTCTGGGGCCAACGTCCTGACTTTC.

With respect to this clone: Different DNA sequences within this sample yield the same CDR3. The chain has TRBV29-1 and TRBJ2-2; unclear D gene. This CDR3 comprises 11 residues. Germline V CDR1 and CDR2: SQVTM, ANQGSEA. V was trimmed by 5 bases and J by 5 bases, leaving 6 bases between them. The chain's CDR3 is CSVRNTGELFF. In DNA, the CDR3 is TGCAGCGTTCGAAATACCGGGGAGCTGTTTTTT.

CDR3 loop: CASSFAGIIDGQPQHF. The CDR3 DNA is TGTGCCAGCAGTTTCGCGGGGATTATCGACGGTCAGCCCCAGCATTTT. The chain joins TRBV28 to TRBJ1-5, with no clear D. CDR3 length equals 16 residues. V lost 3 bases to trimming and J lost 6 bases, with 18 bases between them. Per the germline V gene, CDR1 is MDHEN and CDR2 is SYDVKM.

CDR3 sequence reads: CASSEEGGVSPLHF. Written as DNA, the CDR3 is TGTGCCAGCAGTGAAGAGGGGGGGGTTTCACCCCTCCACTTT. The J gene is TRBJ1-6, the V gene TRBV2, with D tentatively TRBD1 (6 bases). The CDR3 is 14 residues long. Trimming cost V 1 base and J 9 bases, with 10 bases left between them. Germline V CDR1 and CDR2: SNHLY, FYNNEI.

The chain has TRBV2 and TRBJ2-3; tentatively, D is TRBD1 (5 bases). V gave up 4 bases and J gave up 1 base, with 12 bases separating them. This CDR3 is 15 amino acids long. Germline CDR1 reads SNHLY; CDR2 reads FYNNEI. The CDR3 protein is CASSVKGYGTDTQYF. DNA for the CDR3: TGTGCCAGCAGTGTAAAGGGGTATGGCACAGATACGCAGTATTTT.

This CDR3 reads CAWSVDRAANTEAFF. Written as DNA, the CDR3 is TGTGCCTGGAGTGTTGACAGGGCCGCGAACACTGAAGCTTTCTTT. V is TRBV30 and J is TRBJ1-1; the match to TRBD1 covers 7 bases. This CDR3 spans 15 amino acids. The ends lost 0 bases at V and 1 base at J; junction bases unmatched: 5. Germline CDR1 and CDR2: GTSNPN and SVGIG (reference sequence).

V is TRBV18 and J is TRBJ1-1, with TRBD1 matching 7 bases. V shed 2 bases and J 0 bases; nucleotides not matched to a gene: 6. This CDR3 has 16 amino acids. Germline CDR1 KGHSH, CDR2 LQKENI. Written as DNA, the CDR3 is TGTGCCAGCTCACCAGTACAGGGGCTCGTGAACACTGAAGCTTTCTTT. This translates into CASSPVQGLVNTEAFF.

V gene TRBV6-5 combines with J gene TRBJ2-2; D not resolved. Trimming pared 2 bases from V and 5 bases from J, leaving 12 bases between. The germline CDR1 and CDR2 sequences are MNHEY and SVGAGI. The CDR3 is 15 residues long. The CDR3 DNA reads TGTGCCAGCAGTTACGATTGGGGATGGACCGGGGAGCTGTTTTTT. This codes for CASSYDWGWTGELFF.

This clone has just one count. J is TRBJ2-1 and V is TRBV2, with D possibly TRBD2 on 5 matching bases. V lost 4 bases and J 9 bases, leaving 13 bases between the germline ends. This CDR3 contains 13 residues. Per germline, CDR1 SNHLY and CDR2 FYNNEI. The CDR3 here is CASSGILAGEQFF. Here the CDR3 DNA reads TGTGCCAGCAGTGGGATTCTAGCTGGTGAGCAGTTCTTC.

V and J are TRBV18 and TRBJ2-7, with 7 bases identical to TRBD1. Per the germline V gene, CDR1 is KGHSH and CDR2 is LQKENI. Germline trimming cut 6 bases from V and 5 bases from J; bases unmatched to any gene: 16. CDR3 length: 16 amino acids. CDR3 coding DNA: TGTGCCAGCTCCAAGGGCAGTCCGGGACAGAGCCACGAGCAGTACTTC. This encodes CASSKGSPGQSHEQYF.